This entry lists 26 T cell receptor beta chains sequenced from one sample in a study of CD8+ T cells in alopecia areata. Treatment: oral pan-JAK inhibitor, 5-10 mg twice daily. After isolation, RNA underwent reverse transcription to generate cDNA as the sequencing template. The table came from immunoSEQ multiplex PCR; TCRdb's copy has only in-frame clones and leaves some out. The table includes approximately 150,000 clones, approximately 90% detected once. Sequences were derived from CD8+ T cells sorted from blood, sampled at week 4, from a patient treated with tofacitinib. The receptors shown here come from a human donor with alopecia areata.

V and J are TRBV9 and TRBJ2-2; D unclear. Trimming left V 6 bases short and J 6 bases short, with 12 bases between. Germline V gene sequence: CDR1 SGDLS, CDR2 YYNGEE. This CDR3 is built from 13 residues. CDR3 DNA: TGTGCCAGCACCCTAGGTGATGCCGGGGAGCTGTTTTTT. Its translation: CASTLGDAGELFF.

The CDR3 nucleotides are TGTGCCAGCAGTTTATCGCCCTCAGGGACATCCTACGAGCAGTACTTC. Amino acid sequence: CASSLSPSGTSYEQYF. This chain links TRBV27 with TRBJ2-7; D might be TRBD1 (6 bases). Germline V CDR1 and CDR2: MNHEY, SMNVEV (reference sequence). CDR3 length: 16 amino acids. V lost 0 bases, J lost 1 base, and 13 bases lay in between.

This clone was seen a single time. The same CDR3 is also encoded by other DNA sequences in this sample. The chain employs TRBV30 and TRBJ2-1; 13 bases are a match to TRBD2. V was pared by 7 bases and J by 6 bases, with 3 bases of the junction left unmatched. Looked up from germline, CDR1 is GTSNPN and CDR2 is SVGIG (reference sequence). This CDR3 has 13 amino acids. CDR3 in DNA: TGTGCCTTGGGACTAGCGGGACCCAATGAGCAGTTCTTC. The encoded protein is CALGLAGPNEQFF.

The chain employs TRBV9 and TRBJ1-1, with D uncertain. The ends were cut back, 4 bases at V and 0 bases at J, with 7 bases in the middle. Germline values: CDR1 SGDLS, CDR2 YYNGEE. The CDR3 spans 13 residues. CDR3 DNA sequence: TGTGCCAGCAGCCCGGGCCTGAACACTGAAGCTTTCTTT. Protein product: CASSPGLNTEAFF.

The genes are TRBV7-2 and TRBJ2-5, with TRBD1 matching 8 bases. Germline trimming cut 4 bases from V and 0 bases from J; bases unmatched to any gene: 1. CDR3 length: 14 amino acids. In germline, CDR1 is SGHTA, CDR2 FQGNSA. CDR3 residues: CASSSGQDQETQYF. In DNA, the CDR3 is TGTGCCAGCAGCTCGGGACAGGACCAAGAGACCCAGTACTTC.

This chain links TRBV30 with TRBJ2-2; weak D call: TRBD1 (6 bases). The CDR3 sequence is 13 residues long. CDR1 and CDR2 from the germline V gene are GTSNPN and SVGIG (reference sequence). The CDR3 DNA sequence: TGTGCTCACAGGGTTAAGAACACCGGGGAGCTGTTTTTT. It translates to CAHRVKNTGELFF.

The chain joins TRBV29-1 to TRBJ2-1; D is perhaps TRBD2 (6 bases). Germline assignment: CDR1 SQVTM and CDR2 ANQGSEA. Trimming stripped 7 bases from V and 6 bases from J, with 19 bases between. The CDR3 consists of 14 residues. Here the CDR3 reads CSAGRVGRGNEQFF. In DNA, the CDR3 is TGCAGCGCGGGGCGTGTCGGGAGAGGCAATGAGCAGTTCTTC.

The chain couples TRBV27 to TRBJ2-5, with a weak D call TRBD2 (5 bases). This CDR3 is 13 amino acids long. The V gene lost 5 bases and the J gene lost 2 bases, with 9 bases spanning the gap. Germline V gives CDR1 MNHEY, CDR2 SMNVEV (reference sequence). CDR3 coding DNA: TGTGCCAGCAGTACCTGGAGGCAAGAGACCCAGTACTTC. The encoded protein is CASSTWRQETQYF.

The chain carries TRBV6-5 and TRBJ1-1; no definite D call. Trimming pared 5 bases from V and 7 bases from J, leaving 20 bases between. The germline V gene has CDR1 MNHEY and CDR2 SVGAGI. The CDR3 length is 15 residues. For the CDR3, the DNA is TGTGCCAGCAGTCTAGACCCTCTTGGAAGGAGTGAAGCTTTCTTT. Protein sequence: CASSLDPLGRSEAFF.

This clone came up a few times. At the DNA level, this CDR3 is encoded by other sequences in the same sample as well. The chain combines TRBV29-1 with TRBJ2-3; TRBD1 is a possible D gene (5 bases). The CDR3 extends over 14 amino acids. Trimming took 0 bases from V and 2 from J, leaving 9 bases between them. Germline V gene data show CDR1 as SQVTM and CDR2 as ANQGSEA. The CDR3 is CSVEDPDNTDTQYF. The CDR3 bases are TGCAGCGTTGAAGATCCGGACAACACAGATACGCAGTATTTT.

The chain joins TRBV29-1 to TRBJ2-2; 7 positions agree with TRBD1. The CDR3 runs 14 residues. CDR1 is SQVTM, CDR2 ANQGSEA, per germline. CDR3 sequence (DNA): TGCAGACCCCCGCCGGACAGGCACACCGGGGAGCTGTTTTTT. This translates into CRPPPDRHTGELFF.

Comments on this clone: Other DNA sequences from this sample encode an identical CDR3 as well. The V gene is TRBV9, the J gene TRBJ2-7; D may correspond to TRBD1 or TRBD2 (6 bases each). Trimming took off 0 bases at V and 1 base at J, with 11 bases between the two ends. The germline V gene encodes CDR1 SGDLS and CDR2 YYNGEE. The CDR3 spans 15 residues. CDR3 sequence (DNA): TGTGCCAGCAGCGTAGAAGGGGGGTCTTCCTACGAGCAGTACTTC. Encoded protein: CASSVEGGSSYEQYF. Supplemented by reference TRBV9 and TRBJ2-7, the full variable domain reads DSGVTQTPKHLITATGQRVTLRCSPRSGDLSVYWYQQSLDQGLQFLIQYYNGEERAKGNILERFSAQQFPDLHSELNLSSLELGDSALYFCASSVEGGSSYEQYFGPGTRLTVT.

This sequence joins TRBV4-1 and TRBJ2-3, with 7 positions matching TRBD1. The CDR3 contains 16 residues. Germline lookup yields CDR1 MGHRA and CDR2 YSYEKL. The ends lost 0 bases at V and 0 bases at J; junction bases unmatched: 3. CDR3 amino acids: CASSQEGTASTDTQYF. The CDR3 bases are TGCGCCAGCAGCCAAGAGGGGACAGCTAGCACAGATACGCAGTATTTT.

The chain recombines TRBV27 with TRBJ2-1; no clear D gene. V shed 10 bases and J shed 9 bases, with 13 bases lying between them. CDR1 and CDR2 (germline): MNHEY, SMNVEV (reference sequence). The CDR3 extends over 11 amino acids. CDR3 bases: TGTGCCACTACGAGTCGAGGTGAGCAGTTCTTC. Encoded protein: CATTSRGEQFF.

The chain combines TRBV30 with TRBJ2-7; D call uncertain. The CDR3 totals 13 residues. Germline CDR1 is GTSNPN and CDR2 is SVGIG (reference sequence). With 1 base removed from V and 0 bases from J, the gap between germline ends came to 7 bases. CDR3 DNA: TGTGCCTGGAGTGCAACGAGCTCCTACGAGCAGTACTTC. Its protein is CAWSATSSYEQYF.

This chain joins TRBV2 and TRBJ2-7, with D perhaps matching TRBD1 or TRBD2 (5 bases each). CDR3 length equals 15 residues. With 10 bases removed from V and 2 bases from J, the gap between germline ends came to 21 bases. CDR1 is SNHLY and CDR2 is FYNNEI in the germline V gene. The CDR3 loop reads CATKVGHGGTYEQYF. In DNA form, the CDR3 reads TGTGCCACCAAGGTCGGACACGGAGGTACCTACGAGCAGTACTTC.

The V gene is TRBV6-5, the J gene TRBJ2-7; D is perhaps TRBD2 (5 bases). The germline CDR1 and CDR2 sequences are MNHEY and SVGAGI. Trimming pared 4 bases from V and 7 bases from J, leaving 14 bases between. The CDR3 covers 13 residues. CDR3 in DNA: TGTGCCAGCAGTTTACCCTACCGAGGGGAGCAGTACTTC. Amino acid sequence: CASSLPYRGEQYF.

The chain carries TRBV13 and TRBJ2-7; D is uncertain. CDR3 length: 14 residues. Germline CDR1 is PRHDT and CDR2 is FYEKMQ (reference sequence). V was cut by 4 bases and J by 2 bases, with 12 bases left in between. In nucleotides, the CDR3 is TGTGCCAGCAGCTCCCAGGAGACTCCCTACGAGCAGTACTTC. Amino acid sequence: CASSSQETPYEQYF.

CDR3 region: CASSEYIWDSTRTQYF. As DNA, the CDR3 is TGTGCCAGCAGTGAATATATCTGGGACAGCACGAGGACCCAGTACTTC. The chain couples TRBV25-1 to TRBJ2-5; 7 nucleotides match TRBD1. The CDR3 sequence is 16 residues long. In germline, CDR1 is MGHDK, CDR2 SYGVNS. With 0 bases clipped from V and 7 bases from J, the junction kept 11 bases outside the gene matches.

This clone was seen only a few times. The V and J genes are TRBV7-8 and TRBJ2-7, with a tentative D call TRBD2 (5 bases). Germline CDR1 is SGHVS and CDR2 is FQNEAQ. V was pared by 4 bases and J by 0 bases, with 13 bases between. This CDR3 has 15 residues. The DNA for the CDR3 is TGTGCCAGCAGCTCCACAGACTACCACTCCTACGAGCAGTACTTC. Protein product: CASSSTDYHSYEQYF.

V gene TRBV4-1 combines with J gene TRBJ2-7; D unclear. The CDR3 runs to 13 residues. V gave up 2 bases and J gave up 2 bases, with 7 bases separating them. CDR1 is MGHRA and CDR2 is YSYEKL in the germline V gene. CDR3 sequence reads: CASSQSRAYEQYF. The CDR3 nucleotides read TGCGCCAGCAGCCAAAGCCGGGCCTACGAGCAGTACTTC.

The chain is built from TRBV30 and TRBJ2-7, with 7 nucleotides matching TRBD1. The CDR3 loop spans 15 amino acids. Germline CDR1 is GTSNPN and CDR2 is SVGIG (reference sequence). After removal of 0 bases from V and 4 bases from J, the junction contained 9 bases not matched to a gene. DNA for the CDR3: TGTGCCTGGAGTGTATTCCGGACAGGCCATTACGAGCAGTACTTC. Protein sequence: CAWSVFRTGHYEQYF.

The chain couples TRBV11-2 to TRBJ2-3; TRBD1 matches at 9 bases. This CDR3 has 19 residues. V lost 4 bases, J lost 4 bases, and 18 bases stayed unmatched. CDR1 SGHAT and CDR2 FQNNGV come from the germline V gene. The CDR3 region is CASSSYPFPGQGFADTQYF. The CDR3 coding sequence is TGTGCCAGCAGCTCATACCCTTTCCCGGGACAGGGTTTCGCAGATACGCAGTATTTT.

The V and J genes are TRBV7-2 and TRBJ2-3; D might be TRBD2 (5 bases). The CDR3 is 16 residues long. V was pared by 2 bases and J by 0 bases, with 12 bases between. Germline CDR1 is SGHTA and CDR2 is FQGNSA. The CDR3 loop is CASSLNSASSTDTQYF. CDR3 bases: TGTGCCAGCAGCTTAAATAGCGCCTCTAGCACAGATACGCAGTATTTT.

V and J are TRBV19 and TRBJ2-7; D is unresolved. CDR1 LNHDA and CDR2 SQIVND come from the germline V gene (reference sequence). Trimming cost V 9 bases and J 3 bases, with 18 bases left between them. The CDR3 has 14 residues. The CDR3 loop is CASAASASLYEQYF. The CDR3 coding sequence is TGTGCCAGCGCCGCCTCGGCCAGCCTCTACGAGCAGTACTTC.

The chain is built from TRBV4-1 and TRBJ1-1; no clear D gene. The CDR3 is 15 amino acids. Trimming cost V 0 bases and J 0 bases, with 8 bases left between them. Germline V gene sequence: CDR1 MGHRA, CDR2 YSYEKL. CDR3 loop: CASSQDGVMNTEAFF. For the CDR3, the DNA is TGCGCCAGCAGCCAAGACGGGGTCATGAACACTGAAGCTTTCTTT.